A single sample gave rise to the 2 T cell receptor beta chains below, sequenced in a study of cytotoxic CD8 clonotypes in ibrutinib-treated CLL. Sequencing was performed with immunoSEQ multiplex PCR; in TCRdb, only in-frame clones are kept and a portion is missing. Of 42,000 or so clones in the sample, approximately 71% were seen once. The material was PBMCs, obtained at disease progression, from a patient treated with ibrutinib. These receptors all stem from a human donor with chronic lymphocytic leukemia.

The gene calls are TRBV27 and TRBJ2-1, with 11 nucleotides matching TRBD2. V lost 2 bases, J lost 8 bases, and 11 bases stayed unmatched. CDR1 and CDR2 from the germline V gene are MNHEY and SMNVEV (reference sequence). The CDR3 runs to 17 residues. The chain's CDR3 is CASSLPFRLAGGHEQFF. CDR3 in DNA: TGTGCCAGCAGTTTACCCTTCCGCCTAGCGGGAGGCCATGAGCAGTTCTTC.

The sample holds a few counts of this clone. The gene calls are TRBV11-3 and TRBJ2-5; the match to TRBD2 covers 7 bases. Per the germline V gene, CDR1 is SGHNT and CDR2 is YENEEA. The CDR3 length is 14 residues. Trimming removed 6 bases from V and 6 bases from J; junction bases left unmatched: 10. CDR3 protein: CASSSGGSGKTQYF. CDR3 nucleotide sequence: TGTGCCAGCAGTTCGGGCGGGAGCGGGAAGACCCAGTACTTC.